The 15 T cell receptor beta chains in this list originate from one sample, sequenced in a study of blood T cell repertoires in COVID-19. The method was immunoSEQ multiplex PCR; TCRdb's version includes in-frame clones alone and lacks a portion of them. The table records some 130,000 clones, 84% of them present only once. Input material: PBMCs or T cells enriched from blood (not recorded which). Receptors originate from a man aged 35-49 years with acute COVID-19.

The CDR3 region has the DNA TGTGCCAGCAGCTTGACTCCGGTCCCTAGCACAGATACGCAGTATTTT. Its translation is CASSLTPVPSTDTQYF. The V call is TRBV7-2, the J call TRBJ2-3; unclear D gene. Germline assignment: CDR1 SGHTA and CDR2 FQGNSA. The CDR3 sequence is 16 residues long. Trimming cost V 3 bases and J 0 bases, with 13 bases left between them.

The chain has TRBV15 and TRBJ1-3, with TRBD1 as a possible D gene (5 bases). Germline lookup yields CDR1 LNHNV and CDR2 YYDKDF (reference sequence). Trimming cost V 3 bases and J 0 bases, with 9 bases left between them. The CDR3 covers 15 residues. The DNA of the CDR3 is TGTGCCACCAGCAGGGCAGGGCACTCTGGAAACACCATATATTTT. Amino acid sequence: CATSRAGHSGNTIYF.

This chain uses TRBV5-5 with TRBJ1-1; no clear D. The CDR3 totals 13 residues. The germline CDR1 and CDR2 sequences are SGHKS and YYEKEE (reference sequence). Trimming took 4 bases from V and 3 from J, leaving 10 bases between them. CDR3 region: CASSPGWDTEAFF. The CDR3 DNA follows: TGTGCCAGCAGCCCGGGATGGGACACTGAAGCTTTCTTT.

This clone was seen only a few times. The chain employs TRBV7-2 and TRBJ1-1; 10 bases are shared with TRBD1. The trim removed 4 bases at V and 9 bases at J, leaving 11 bases unmatched. Per germline, CDR1 SGHTA and CDR2 FQGNSA. The CDR3 contains 15 residues. The CDR3 region is CASSSDPWTGGKAFF. The CDR3 DNA reads TGTGCCAGCAGCTCGGATCCTTGGACAGGGGGTAAAGCTTTCTTT.

J is TRBJ1-4 and V is TRBV6-6; possibly TRBD1 for D (5 bases). V was pared by 4 bases and J by 4 bases, with 16 bases between. Germline-derived CDR1 and CDR2 are MNHNY and SVGAGI (reference sequence). This CDR3 has 16 amino acids. The CDR3 coding sequence is TGTGCCAGCAGTTGGGGACTCCCGAGGGGTAATGAAAAACTGTTTTTT. It yields the protein CASSWGLPRGNEKLFF.

The chain recombines TRBV3-1 (or the pseudogene TRBV3-2) with TRBJ2-7; 10 nucleotides line up with TRBD1. CDR1 LGHDT and CDR2 YNNKEL come from the germline V gene (reference sequence). The CDR3 covers 16 residues. Germline trimming cut 4 bases from V and 1 base from J; bases unmatched to any gene: 7. CDR3 bases: TGTGCCAGCAGCCGCGTGGGGACAGGGGAATCCTACGAGCAGTACTTC. Encoded protein: CASSRVGTGESYEQYF.

CDR3 DNA: TGCGCCAGCAGCAAAGAGGTCACCTACGAGCAGTACTTC. It is translated as CASSKEVTYEQYF. The chain carries TRBV5-1 and TRBJ2-7; D remains unclear. V lost 4 bases, J lost 2 bases, and 10 bases lay in between. This CDR3 contains 13 residues. Germline V gives CDR1 SGHRS, CDR2 YFSETQ.

This clone has more than one count but fewer than ten. The chain has TRBV18 and TRBJ2-1; 10 bases line up with TRBD2. Losses at the gene ends were 2 bases for V and 5 bases for J; bases not matched to a gene: 12. CDR3 length: 18 residues. CDR1 is KGHSH and CDR2 is LQKENI in the germline V gene. CDR3 coding DNA: TGTGCCAGCTCACCATCGTCCCCTACTAGCGGGGCCGACAATGAGCAGTTCTTC. This gives the protein CASSPSSPTSGADNEQFF.

The rearrangement joins TRBV30 to TRBJ1-6, with D hard to call. The germline V and J ends were trimmed by 2 bases and 6 bases, with 5 bases remaining between them. Per the germline V gene, CDR1 is GTSNPN and CDR2 is SVGIG (reference sequence). The CDR3 covers 12 residues. CDR3 sequence (DNA): TGTGCCTGGAGTCAGGTTAATTCACCCCTCCACTTT. Amino acid sequence: CAWSQVNSPLHF.

The chain uses TRBV11-3 and TRBJ2-1; no firm D call. The germline V gene has CDR1 SGHNT and CDR2 YENEEA. The CDR3 consists of 14 residues. V was cut by 0 bases and J by 2 bases, with 5 bases left in between. Written as DNA, the CDR3 is TGTGCCAGCAGCTTAGAAGCTGCCTACAATGAGCAGTTCTTC. This translates into CASSLEAAYNEQFF.

This sequence joins TRBV6-5 and TRBJ1-3, with D unresolved. The V and J ends lost 5 bases and 7 bases respectively, with 12 bases between them. CDR1 is MNHEY, CDR2 SVGAGI, per germline. This CDR3 has 13 amino acids. CDR3: CASSPGLGNTIYF. In DNA form, the CDR3 reads TGTGCCAGCAGTCCGGGTCTTGGGAACACCATATATTTT.

The chain couples TRBV6-1 to TRBJ1-2; unclear D gene. This CDR3 is 15 amino acids long. Trimming shortened V by 1 base and J by 5 bases, and 14 bases separated the two germline ends. Germline V lookup: CDR1 MNHNS, CDR2 SASEGT. In nucleotides, the CDR3 is TGTGCCAGCAGTGAAGAGCTCGTTGAGGGATATGGCTACACCTTC. Amino acids: CASSEELVEGYGYTF.

The chain has TRBV2 and TRBJ1-2; D might be TRBD1 (5 bases). V lost 3 bases and J lost 4, with 15 bases in between. Germline lookup yields CDR1 SNHLY and CDR2 FYNNEI. This CDR3 has 15 residues. The CDR3 nucleotides are TGTGCCAGCAGTGAGCGGGGCGACGGAGTCTATGGCTACACCTTC. Amino acids: CASSERGDGVYGYTF.

The chain is built from TRBV27 and TRBJ2-7; D possibly corresponds to TRBD1 (5 bases). The CDR3 totals 16 residues. The V gene's germline CDR1 is MNHEY and CDR2 SMNVEV (reference sequence). Trimming removed 7 bases at V and 9 bases at J, with 28 bases between. Written as DNA, the CDR3 is TGTGCCAGCAAGGATAAAGAATGGGGCCCGATGACGAGGCAGTACTTC. It is translated as CASKDKEWGPMTRQYF.

The rearrangement uses TRBV27 and TRBJ2-3, with 9 nucleotides matching TRBD2. CDR1 MNHEY and CDR2 SMNVEV come from the germline V gene (reference sequence). CDR3 length equals 16 residues. V gave up 5 bases and J gave up 1 base; unmatched junction bases: 7. The CDR3 sequence: CASSLTRTSGTDTQYF. CDR3 nucleotide sequence: TGTGCCAGCAGTCTTACCAGGACTAGCGGCACAGATACGCAGTATTTT.